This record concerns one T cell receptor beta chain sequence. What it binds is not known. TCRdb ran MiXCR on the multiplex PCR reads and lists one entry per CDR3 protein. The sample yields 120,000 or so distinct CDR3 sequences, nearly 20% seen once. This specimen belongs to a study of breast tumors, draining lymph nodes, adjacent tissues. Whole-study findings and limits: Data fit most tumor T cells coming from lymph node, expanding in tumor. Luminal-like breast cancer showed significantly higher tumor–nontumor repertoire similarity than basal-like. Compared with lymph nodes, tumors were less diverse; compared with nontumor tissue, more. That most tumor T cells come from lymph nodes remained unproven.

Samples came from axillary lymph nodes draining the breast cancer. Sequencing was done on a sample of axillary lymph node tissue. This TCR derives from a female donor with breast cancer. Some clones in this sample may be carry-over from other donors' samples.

This chain's CDR3 is CASRPTPGQRYGYTF. CDR3 bases: TGTGCCAGCAGACCTACCCCGGGACAGCGCTATGGCTACACCTTC. The chain employs TRBV5-6 and TRBJ1-2, with 7 bases matching TRBD1. The CDR3 is 15 amino acids. The ends lost 5 bases at V and 4 bases at J; junction bases unmatched: 11. Germline-derived CDR1 and CDR2 are SGHDT and YYEEEE. The entire variable domain, with the rest obtained from reference TRBV5-6 and TRBJ1-2, is as follows: DAGVTQSPTHLIKTRGQQVTLRCSPKSGHDTVSWYQQALGQGPQFIFQYYEEEERQRGNFPDRFSGHQFPNYSSELNVNALLLGDSALYLCASRPTPGQRYGYTFGSGTRLTVV.